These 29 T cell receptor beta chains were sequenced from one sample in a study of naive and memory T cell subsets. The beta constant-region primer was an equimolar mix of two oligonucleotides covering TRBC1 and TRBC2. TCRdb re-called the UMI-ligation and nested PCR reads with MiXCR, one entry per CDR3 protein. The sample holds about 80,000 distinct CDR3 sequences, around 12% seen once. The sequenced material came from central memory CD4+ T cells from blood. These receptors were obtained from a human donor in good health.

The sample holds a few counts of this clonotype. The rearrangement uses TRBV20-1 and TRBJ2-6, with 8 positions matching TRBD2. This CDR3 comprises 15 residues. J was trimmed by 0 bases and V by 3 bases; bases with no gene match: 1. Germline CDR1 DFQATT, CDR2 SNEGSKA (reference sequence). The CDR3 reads CSASGRGSGANVLTF. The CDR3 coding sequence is TGCAGTGCTAGCGGGAGGGGCTCTGGGGCCAACGTCCTGACTTTC.

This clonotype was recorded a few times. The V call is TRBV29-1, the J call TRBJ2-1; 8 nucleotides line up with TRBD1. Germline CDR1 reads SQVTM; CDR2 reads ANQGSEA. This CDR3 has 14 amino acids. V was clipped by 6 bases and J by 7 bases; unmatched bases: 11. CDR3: CSVTGTGPRNEQFF. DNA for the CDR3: TGCAGCGTGACCGGGACAGGCCCAAGGAATGAGCAGTTCTTC.

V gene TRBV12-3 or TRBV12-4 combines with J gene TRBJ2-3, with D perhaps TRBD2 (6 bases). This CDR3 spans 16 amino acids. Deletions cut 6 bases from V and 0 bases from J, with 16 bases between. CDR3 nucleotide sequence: TGTGCCAGCAGCCCGGGACTTGAGTCTAGCACAGATACGCAGTATTTT. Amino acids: CASSPGLESSTDTQYF.

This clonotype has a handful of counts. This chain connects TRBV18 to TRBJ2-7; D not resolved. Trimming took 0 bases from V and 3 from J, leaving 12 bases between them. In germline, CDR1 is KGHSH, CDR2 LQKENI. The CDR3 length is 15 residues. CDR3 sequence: CASSPPEKGGYEQYF. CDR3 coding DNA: TGTGCCAGCTCACCACCGGAGAAGGGCGGCTACGAGCAGTACTTC.

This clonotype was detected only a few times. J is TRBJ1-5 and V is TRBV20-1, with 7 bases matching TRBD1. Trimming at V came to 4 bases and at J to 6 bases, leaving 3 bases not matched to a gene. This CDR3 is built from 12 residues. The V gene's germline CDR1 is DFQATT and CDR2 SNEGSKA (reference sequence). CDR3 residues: CSAIPGGQPQHF. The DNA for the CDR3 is TGCAGTGCTATCCCAGGGGGTCAGCCCCAGCATTTT.

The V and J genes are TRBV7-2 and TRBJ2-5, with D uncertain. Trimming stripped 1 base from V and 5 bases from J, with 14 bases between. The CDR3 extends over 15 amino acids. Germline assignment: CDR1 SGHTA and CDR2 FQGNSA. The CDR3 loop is CASSLVGFGRETQYF. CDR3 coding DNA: TGTGCCAGCAGCTTAGTGGGTTTCGGGCGGGAGACCCAGTACTTC.

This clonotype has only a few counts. The CDR3 is CASSLFLAGAGSYNEQFF. CDR3 DNA: TGTGCCAGCAGTTTGTTTCTAGCGGGAGCTGGTTCCTACAATGAGCAGTTCTTC. J is TRBJ2-1 and V is TRBV6-2 or TRBV6-3; 10 bases align to TRBD2. The V segment lost 4 bases and the J segment 1 base; nucleotides outside the gene matches: 10. From germline, CDR1 is MNHEY and CDR2 SVGEGT. This CDR3 contains 18 residues.

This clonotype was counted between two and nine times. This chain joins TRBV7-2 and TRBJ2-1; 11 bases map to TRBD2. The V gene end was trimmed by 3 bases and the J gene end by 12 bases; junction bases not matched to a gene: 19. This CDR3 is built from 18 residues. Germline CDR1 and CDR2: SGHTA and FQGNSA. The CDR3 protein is CASSFTGLAVGYRVRQFF. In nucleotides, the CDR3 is TGTGCCAGCAGCTTCACGGGACTAGCGGTAGGTTATCGAGTACGGCAGTTCTTC.

The CDR3 region is CSAQLYNEQFF. For the CDR3, the DNA is TGCAGCGCCCAGCTGTACAATGAGCAGTTCTTC. The chain has TRBV29-1 and TRBJ2-1, with D unclear. V lost 7 bases, J lost 4 bases, and 8 bases lay in between. The CDR3 length is 11 residues. Per the germline V gene, CDR1 is SQVTM and CDR2 is ANQGSEA.

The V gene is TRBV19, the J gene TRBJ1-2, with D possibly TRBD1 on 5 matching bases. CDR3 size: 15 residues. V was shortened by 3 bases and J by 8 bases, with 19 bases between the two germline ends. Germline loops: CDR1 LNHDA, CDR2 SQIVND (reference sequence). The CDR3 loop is CASSIRNRGGDGYTF. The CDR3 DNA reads TGTGCCAGTAGTATCCGAAACCGGGGGGGGGACGGCTACACCTTC. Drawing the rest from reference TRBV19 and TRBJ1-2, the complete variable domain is DGGITQSPKYLFRKEGQNVTLSCEQNLNHDAMYWYRQDPGQGLRLIYYSQIVNDFQKGDIAEGYSVSREKKESFPLTVTSAQKNPTAFYLCASSIRNRGGDGYTFGSGTRLTVV.

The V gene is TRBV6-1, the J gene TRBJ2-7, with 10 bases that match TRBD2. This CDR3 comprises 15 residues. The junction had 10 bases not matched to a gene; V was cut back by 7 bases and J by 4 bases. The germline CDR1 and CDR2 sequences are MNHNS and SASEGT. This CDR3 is CASIPGPSGSYEQYF. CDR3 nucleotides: TGTGCCAGCATTCCTGGGCCTAGCGGGAGTTACGAGCAGTACTTC.

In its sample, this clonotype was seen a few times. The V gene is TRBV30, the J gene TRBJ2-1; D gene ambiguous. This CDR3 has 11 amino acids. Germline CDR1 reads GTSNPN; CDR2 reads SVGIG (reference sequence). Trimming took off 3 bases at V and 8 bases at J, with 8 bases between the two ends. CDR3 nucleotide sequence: TGTGCCTGGAGCCCTTACGATGAGCAGTTCTTC. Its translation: CAWSPYDEQFF.

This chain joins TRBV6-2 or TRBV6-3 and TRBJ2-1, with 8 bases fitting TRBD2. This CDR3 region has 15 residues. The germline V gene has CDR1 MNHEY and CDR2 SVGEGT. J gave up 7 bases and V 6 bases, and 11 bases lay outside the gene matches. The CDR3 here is CASRRGTSGRNEQFF. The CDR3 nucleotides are TGTGCCAGCAGAAGGGGGACGAGCGGGAGAAATGAGCAGTTCTTC.

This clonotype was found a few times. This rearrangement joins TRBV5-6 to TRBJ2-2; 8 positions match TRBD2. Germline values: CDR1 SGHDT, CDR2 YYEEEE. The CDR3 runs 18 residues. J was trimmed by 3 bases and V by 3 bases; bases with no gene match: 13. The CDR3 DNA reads TGTGCCAGCAGCTATGGACTAGCCACACGGCGGGACACCGGGGAGCTGTTTTTT. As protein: CASSYGLATRRDTGELFF.

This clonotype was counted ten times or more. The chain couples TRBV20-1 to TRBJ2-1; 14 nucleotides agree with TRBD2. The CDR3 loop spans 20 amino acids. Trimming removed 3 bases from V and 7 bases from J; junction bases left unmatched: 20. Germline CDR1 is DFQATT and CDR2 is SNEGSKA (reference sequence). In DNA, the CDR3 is TGCAGTGCTAGGTCCCTAACCGGGACTAGCGGGAGTAGATCGACGAATGAGCAGTTCTTC. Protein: CSARSLTGTSGSRSTNEQFF.

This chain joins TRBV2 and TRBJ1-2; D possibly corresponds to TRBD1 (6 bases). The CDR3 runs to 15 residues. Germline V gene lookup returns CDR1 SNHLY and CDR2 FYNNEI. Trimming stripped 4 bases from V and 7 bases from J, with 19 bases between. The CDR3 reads CASSVLGRGLGGYTF. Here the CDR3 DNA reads TGTGCCAGCAGTGTTTTAGGCAGGGGTTTGGGTGGCTACACCTTC.

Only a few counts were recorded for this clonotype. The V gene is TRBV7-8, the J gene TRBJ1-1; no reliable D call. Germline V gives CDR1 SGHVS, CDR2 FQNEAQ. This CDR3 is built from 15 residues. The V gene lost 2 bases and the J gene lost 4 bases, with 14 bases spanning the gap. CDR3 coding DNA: TGTGCCAGCAGCTTAAGGGAAGGGCGGAGCACTGAAGCTTTCTTT. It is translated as CASSLREGRSTEAFF.

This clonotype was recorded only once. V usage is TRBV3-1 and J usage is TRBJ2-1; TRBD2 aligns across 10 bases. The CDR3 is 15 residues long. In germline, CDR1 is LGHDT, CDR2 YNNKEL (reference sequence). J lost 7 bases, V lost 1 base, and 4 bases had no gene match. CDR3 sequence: CASSQGLAGVNEQFF. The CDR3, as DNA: TGTGCCAGCAGCCAAGGACTAGCGGGTGTAAATGAGCAGTTCTTC.

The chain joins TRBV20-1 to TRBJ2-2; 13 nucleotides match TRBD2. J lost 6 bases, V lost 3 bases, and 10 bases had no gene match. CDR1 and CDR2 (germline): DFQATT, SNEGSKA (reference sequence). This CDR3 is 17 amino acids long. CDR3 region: CSASRTSGSGGPGELFF. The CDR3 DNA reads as TGCAGTGCTAGCCGGACTAGCGGGAGCGGTGGTCCCGGGGAGCTGTTTTTT.

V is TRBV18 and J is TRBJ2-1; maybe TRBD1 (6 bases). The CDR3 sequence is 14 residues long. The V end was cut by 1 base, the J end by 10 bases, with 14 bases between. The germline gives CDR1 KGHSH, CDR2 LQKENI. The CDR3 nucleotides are TGTGCCAGCTCACCACTGGGGGCCCAAGGCGAGCAGTTCTTC. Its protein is CASSPLGAQGEQFF.

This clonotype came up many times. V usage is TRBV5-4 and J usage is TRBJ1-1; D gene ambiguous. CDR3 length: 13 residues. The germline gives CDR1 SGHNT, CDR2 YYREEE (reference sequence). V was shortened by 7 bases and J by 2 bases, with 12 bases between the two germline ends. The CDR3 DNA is TGTGCCAGCCTTATACGGGGAAACACTGAAGCTTTCTTT. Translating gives CASLIRGNTEAFF.

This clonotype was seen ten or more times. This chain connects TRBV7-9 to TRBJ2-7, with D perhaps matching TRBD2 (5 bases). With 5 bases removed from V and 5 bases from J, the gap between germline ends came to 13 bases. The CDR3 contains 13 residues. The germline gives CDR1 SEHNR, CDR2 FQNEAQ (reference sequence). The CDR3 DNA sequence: TGTGCCAGCAGCGTAGGGAGTCGGGACGAGCAGTACTTC. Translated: CASSVGSRDEQYF.

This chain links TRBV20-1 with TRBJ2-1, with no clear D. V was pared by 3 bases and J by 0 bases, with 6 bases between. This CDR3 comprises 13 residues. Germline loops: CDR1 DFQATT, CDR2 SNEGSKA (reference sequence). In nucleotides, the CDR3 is TGCAGTGCTAGTCTGCCCTCCTACAATGAGCAGTTCTTC. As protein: CSASLPSYNEQFF.

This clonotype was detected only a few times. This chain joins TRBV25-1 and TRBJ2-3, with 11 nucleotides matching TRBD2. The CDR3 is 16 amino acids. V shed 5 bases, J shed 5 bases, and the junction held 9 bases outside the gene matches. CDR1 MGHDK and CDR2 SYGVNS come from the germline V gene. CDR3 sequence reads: CASSPTRLAGGDTQYF. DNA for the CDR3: TGTGCCAGCAGTCCCACGCGGCTAGCGGGAGGAGATACGCAGTATTTT.

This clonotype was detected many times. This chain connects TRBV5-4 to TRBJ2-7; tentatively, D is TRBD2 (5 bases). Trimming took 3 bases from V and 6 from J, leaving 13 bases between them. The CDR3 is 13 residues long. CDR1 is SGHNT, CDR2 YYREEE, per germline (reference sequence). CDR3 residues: CASSSPAGIEQYF. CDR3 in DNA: TGTGCCAGCAGCTCTCCCGCGGGTATCGAGCAGTACTTC.

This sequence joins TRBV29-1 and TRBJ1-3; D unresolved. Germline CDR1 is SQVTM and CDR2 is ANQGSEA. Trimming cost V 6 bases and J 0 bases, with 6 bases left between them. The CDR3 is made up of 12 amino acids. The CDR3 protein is CSVVISGNTIYF. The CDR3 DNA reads TGCAGCGTAGTGATCTCTGGAAACACCATATATTTT.

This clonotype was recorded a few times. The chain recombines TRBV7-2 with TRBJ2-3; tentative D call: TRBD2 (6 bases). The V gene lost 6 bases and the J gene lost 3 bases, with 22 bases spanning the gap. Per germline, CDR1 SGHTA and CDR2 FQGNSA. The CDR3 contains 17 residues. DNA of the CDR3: TGTGCCAGCAGAGCTTTCCCCGCTGGGGCGGGAACAGATACGCAGTATTTT. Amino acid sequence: CASRAFPAGAGTDTQYF.

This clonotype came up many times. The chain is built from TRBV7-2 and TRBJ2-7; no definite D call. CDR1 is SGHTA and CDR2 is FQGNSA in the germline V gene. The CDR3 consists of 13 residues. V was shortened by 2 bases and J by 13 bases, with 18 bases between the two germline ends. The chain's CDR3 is CASSLSIPDKVYF. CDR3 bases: TGTGCCAGCAGCTTATCAATCCCCGACAAGGTCTACTTC.

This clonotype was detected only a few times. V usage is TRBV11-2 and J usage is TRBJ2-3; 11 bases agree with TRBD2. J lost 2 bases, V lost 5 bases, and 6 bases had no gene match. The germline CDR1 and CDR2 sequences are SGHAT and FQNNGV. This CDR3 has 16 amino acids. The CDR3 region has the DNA TGTGCCAGCAGCCCCGGGACTAGCGGTCTCACAGATACGCAGTATTTT. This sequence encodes CASSPGTSGLTDTQYF. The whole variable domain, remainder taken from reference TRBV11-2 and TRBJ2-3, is EAGVAQSPRYKIIEKRQSVAFWCNPISGHATLYWYQQILGQGPKLLIQFQNNGVVDDSQLPKDRFSAERLKGVDSTLKIQPAKLEDSAVYLCASSPGTSGLTDTQYFGPGTRLTVL.